This entry lists 29 T cell receptor beta chains sequenced from one sample in a study of identical twins. TCRdb processed the 5' RACE reads anew with MiXCR; each CDR3 protein has one entry. This sample has some 1,700,000 distinct CDR3 sequences, with about 32% found just once. The specimen was cord blood. These TCRs come from a newborn girl in good health.

This rearrangement joins TRBV20-1 to TRBJ1-1; no definite D call. The CDR3 loop spans 16 amino acids. Germline lookup yields CDR1 DFQATT and CDR2 SNEGSKA (reference sequence). V was clipped by 4 bases and J by 1 base, with 19 bases between them. The CDR3 DNA reads TGCAGTGCTACCTTCAAGGCTGGACGGGGGAACACTGAAGCTTTCTTT. Residues: CSATFKAGRGNTEAFF.

This clonotype came up a few times. The chain employs TRBV4-2 and TRBJ2-3; TRBD2 agrees at 11 bases. The CDR3 consists of 16 residues. Germline trimming cut 5 bases from V and 2 bases from J; bases unmatched to any gene: 6. CDR1 and CDR2 from the germline V gene are LGHNA and YNFKEQ. The CDR3 sequence is CASSWTSGRYTDTQYF. The CDR3 DNA sequence: TGTGCCAGCAGCTGGACTAGCGGGCGATACACAGATACGCAGTATTTT.

V and J are TRBV20-1 and TRBJ2-5, with 8 nucleotides matching TRBD1. The J call could be wrong; TRBJ2-7 is a better fit for the DNA end. This CDR3 is 14 amino acids long. The germline CDR1 and CDR2 sequences are DFQATT and SNEGSKA (reference sequence). The CDR3 DNA follows: TGCAGTGCTAGAGGGGACAGGTCCTTCTACGAGCAGTACTTC. It is translated as CSARGDRSFYEQYF.

This chain connects TRBV20-1 to TRBJ2-7; D unclear. The CDR3 runs 12 residues. V lost 3 bases and J 3 bases, leaving 9 bases between the germline ends. CDR1 and CDR2 from the germline V gene are DFQATT and SNEGSKA (reference sequence). CDR3 residues: CSASYAFYEQYF. The CDR3 coding sequence is TGCAGTGCTAGTTACGCGTTCTACGAGCAGTACTTC.

The V call is TRBV4-1, the J call TRBJ1-2; D unresolved. Germline CDR1 and CDR2: MGHRA and YSYEKL. The V gene lost 1 base and the J gene lost 1 base, with 7 bases spanning the gap. This CDR3 has 14 residues. The CDR3: CASSQVGFNYGYTF. The CDR3 DNA follows: TGCGCCAGCAGCCAAGTTGGGTTTAACTATGGCTACACCTTC.

The chain couples TRBV30 to TRBJ1-5; tentative D call: TRBD1 (6 bases). Germline CDR1 and CDR2: GTSNPN and SVGIG (reference sequence). With 4 bases removed from V and 3 bases from J, the gap between germline ends came to 10 bases. CDR3 length: 13 residues. This CDR3 is CAWTRQANQPQHF. In DNA, the CDR3 is TGTGCCTGGACCAGACAGGCCAATCAGCCCCAGCATTTT.

This clonotype came up a few times. This chain connects TRBV6-2 or TRBV6-3 to TRBJ1-5, with 9 nucleotides matching TRBD1. Per the germline V gene, CDR1 is MNHEY and CDR2 is SVGEGT. There are 15 residues in the CDR3. After removal of 6 bases from V and 5 bases from J, the junction contained 8 bases not matched to a gene. The DNA of the CDR3 is TGTGCCAGCAGCTCGGACAGGGGCCTTGATCAGCCCCAGCATTTT. Translated: CASSSDRGLDQPQHF.

V is TRBV29-1 and J is TRBJ1-4; 9 bases line up with TRBD1. From germline, CDR1 is SQVTM and CDR2 ANQGSEA. The CDR3 extends over 13 amino acids. The V gene end was trimmed by 6 bases and the J gene end by 5 bases; junction bases not matched to a gene: 4. CDR3 protein: CSVNRGLNEKLFF. CDR3 bases: TGCAGCGTGAACAGGGGGCTGAATGAAAAACTGTTTTTT.

This rearrangement joins TRBV25-1 to TRBJ1-2; 7 bases align to TRBD1. This CDR3 region has 15 residues. CDR1 is MGHDK, CDR2 SYGVNS, per germline. The V gene end was trimmed by 3 bases and the J gene end by 2 bases; junction bases not matched to a gene: 6. The CDR3 nucleotides read TGTGCCAGCAGTGAGAGGGGGACAGCAAACTATGGCTACACCTTC. Residues: CASSERGTANYGYTF.

This clonotype came up a few times. The chain recombines TRBV20-1 with TRBJ2-3, with D possibly TRBD1 on 5 matching bases. V lost 6 bases and J 2 bases, leaving 15 bases between the germline ends. The CDR3 runs to 14 residues. Per the germline V gene, CDR1 is DFQATT and CDR2 is SNEGSKA (reference sequence). For the CDR3, the DNA is TGCAGTGCCCGCAGGACATCATTCACAGATACGCAGTATTTT. Its translation: CSARRTSFTDTQYF.

The V gene is TRBV20-1, the J gene TRBJ2-5; the match to TRBD2 covers 10 bases. Unmatched junction bases numbered 12, after V lost 0 bases and J lost 11 bases. Germline CDR1 is DFQATT and CDR2 is SNEGSKA (reference sequence). The CDR3 has 15 amino acids. The CDR3 spells CSARDRLAGAREQYF. The CDR3 DNA reads as TGCAGTGCTAGAGATCGGCTAGCGGGAGCTCGGGAGCAGTACTTC.

This clonotype was seen at least ten times. The chain has TRBV4-2 and TRBJ2-3, with no clear D. V gave up 0 bases and J gave up 0 bases, with 1 base separating them. Germline values: CDR1 LGHNA, CDR2 YNFKEQ. There are 13 residues in the CDR3. The CDR3 loop is CASSQDSTDTQYF. DNA of the CDR3: TGTGCCAGCAGCCAAGACAGCACAGATACGCAGTATTTT.

In its sample, this clonotype was seen a few times. V usage is TRBV10-3 and J usage is TRBJ2-3; 10 bases fit TRBD2. The junction had 8 bases not matched to a gene; V was cut back by 0 bases and J by 2 bases. Germline CDR1 and CDR2: ENHRY and SYGVKD. The length of the CDR3 is 18 residues. The CDR3 spells CAISESTIAGGTTDTQYF. As DNA, the CDR3 is TGTGCCATCAGTGAGTCGACAATAGCGGGGGGAACCACAGATACGCAGTATTTT.

A few counts support this clonotype. The V call is TRBV5-1, the J call TRBJ2-1; 12 bases are a match to TRBD2. This CDR3 has 16 amino acids. From germline, CDR1 is SGHRS and CDR2 YFSETQ. With V trimmed by 3 bases and J by 8 bases, 9 bases remained unmatched. CDR3 in amino acids: CASSSKTSGSIDEQFF. The CDR3 bases are TGCGCCAGCAGCTCGAAGACTAGCGGGAGTATCGATGAGCAGTTCTTC. Complete variable domain (other parts from reference TRBV5-1 and TRBJ2-1): KAGVTQTPRYLIKTRGQQVTLSCSPISGHRSVSWYQQTPGQGLQFLFEYFSETQRNKGNFPGRFSGRQFSNSRSEMNVSTLELGDSALYLCASSSKTSGSIDEQFFGPGTRLTVL.

This chain connects TRBV20-1 to TRBJ2-1; TRBD2 matches at 15 bases. From germline, CDR1 is DFQATT and CDR2 SNEGSKA (reference sequence). The CDR3 runs 17 residues. The junction had 11 bases not matched to a gene; V was cut back by 3 bases and J by 8 bases. CDR3 sequence: CSASSLRTSGRAHEQFF. The CDR3 DNA reads as TGCAGTGCTAGCAGTCTACGGACTAGCGGGAGGGCTCATGAGCAGTTCTTC.

The J gene is TRBJ2-1, the V gene TRBV4-1; TRBD2 is a possible D gene (5 bases). The CDR3 extends over 17 amino acids. The V gene lost 2 bases and the J gene lost 0 bases, with 14 bases spanning the gap. Germline CDR1 reads MGHRA; CDR2 reads YSYEKL. CDR3 sequence: CASSQRAARGSYNEQFF. DNA for the CDR3: TGCGCCAGCAGCCAAAGAGCGGCCCGGGGCTCCTACAATGAGCAGTTCTTC.

This chain links TRBV12-3 or TRBV12-4 with TRBJ1-2; no definite D call. This CDR3 spans 17 amino acids. V was trimmed by 2 bases and J by 0 bases, leaving 16 bases between them. CDR3: CASSLTPTATANYGYTF. CDR3 nucleotides: TGTGCCAGCAGTTTAACCCCGACTGCCACAGCTAACTATGGCTACACCTTC.

The chain employs TRBV7-2 and TRBJ2-2; D is uncertain. V was trimmed by 0 bases and J by 3 bases, leaving 8 bases between them. Germline CDR1 is SGHTA and CDR2 is FQGNSA. The CDR3 covers 15 residues. CDR3 nucleotide sequence: TGTGCCAGCAGCTTAGCGTACAGACACACCGGGGAGCTGTTTTTT. Its protein is CASSLAYRHTGELFF.

V usage is TRBV7-9 and J usage is TRBJ2-4; 7 nucleotides match TRBD1. Judging by the DNA end, TRBJ2-7 fits better; the J call may be wrong. CDR1 is SEHNR, CDR2 FQNEAQ, per germline (reference sequence). CDR3 length: 16 residues. CDR3 coding DNA: TGTGCCAGCAGCTTAAGGTCCGGGACAGTGATCTACGAGCAGTACTTC. Its translation is CASSLRSGTVIYEQYF.

CDR3 loop: CATSDFKGQGLRETQYF. In DNA form, the CDR3 reads TGTGCCACCAGTGACTTTAAGGGACAGGGCCTACGGGAGACCCAGTACTTC. The chain has TRBV24-1 and TRBJ2-5, with 9 bases matching TRBD1. Germline loops: CDR1 KGHDR, CDR2 SFDVKD. V lost 4 bases and J lost 5; bases outside the gene matches: 13. The CDR3 length is 17 residues.

This clonotype was detected many times. The genes are TRBV4-1 and TRBJ2-1; no definite D call. The V end was cut by 4 bases, the J end by 4 bases, with 2 bases between. The germline V gene has CDR1 MGHRA and CDR2 YSYEKL. CDR3 length equals 11 residues. DNA for the CDR3: TGCGCCAGCAGCCGTTACAATGAGCAGTTCTTC. This sequence encodes CASSRYNEQFF.

This clonotype has a count of ten or more. V and J are TRBV29-1 and TRBJ1-2, with D possibly being TRBD1 (6 bases). V was pared by 7 bases and J by 5 bases, with 11 bases between. The germline gives CDR1 SQVTM, CDR2 ANQGSEA. The CDR3 consists of 11 residues. CDR3 nucleotides: TGCAGCGATAAACAGGGTTATGGCTACACCTTC. It specifies CSDKQGYGYTF.

This chain joins TRBV3-1 and TRBJ2-7, with D tentatively TRBD1 or TRBD2 (6 bases each). CDR1 is LGHDT, CDR2 YNNKEL, per germline (reference sequence). Trimming left V 3 bases short and J 3 bases short, with 12 bases between. The CDR3 length is 14 residues. In DNA, the CDR3 is TGTGCCAGCAGCCATATGGGGGGCGTCTACGAGCAGTACTTC. Its translation is CASSHMGGVYEQYF.

V usage is TRBV7-6 and J usage is TRBJ1-1, with a possible D match to TRBD1 (5 bases). This CDR3 has 16 residues. Germline V lookup: CDR1 SGHVS, CDR2 FNYEAQ. V dropped 1 base and J dropped 1 base, with 13 bases sitting between them. CDR3 sequence: CASSLGQPYSNTEAFF. In nucleotides, the CDR3 is TGTGCCAGCAGCTTAGGACAGCCCTATTCGAACACTGAAGCTTTCTTT.

The chain recombines TRBV19 with TRBJ1-2, with TRBD1 matching over 9 bases. The junction had 4 bases not matched to a gene; V was cut back by 7 bases and J by 4 bases. CDR3 length: 13 amino acids. CDR1 is LNHDA, CDR2 SQIVND, per germline (reference sequence). CDR3 amino acids: CASIPDRGYGYTF. The CDR3, as DNA: TGTGCCAGTATTCCGGACAGGGGCTATGGCTACACCTTC.

The rearrangement links TRBV21-1 to TRBJ2-5; the listed D gene, TRBD2, was not tested against the DNA. TRBV21-1 is a pseudogene locus. The CDR3 has 13 amino acids. CDR3 DNA sequence: TGTGCCAGCAGCAAAGCCCCGCCTGCGACCCAGTACTTC. This gives the protein CASSKAPPATQYF.

In this sample, this clonotype turned up a few times. The chain has TRBV6-5 and TRBJ2-5; D might be TRBD1 (6 bases). Matching the DNA end better, TRBJ2-7 makes the J call doubtful. The CDR3 consists of 16 residues. Germline V CDR1 and CDR2: MNHEY, SVGAGI. CDR3 coding DNA: TGTGCCAGCAGTTACCTCTCGGGGACAAACCCCTACGAGCAGTACTTC. This encodes CASSYLSGTNPYEQYF.

The chain has TRBV27 and TRBJ2-3; TRBD2 matches 9 bases. Trimming at V came to 4 bases and at J to 11 bases, leaving 16 bases not matched to a gene. From germline, CDR1 is MNHEY and CDR2 SMNVEV (reference sequence). This CDR3 region has 16 residues. In DNA, the CDR3 is TGTGCCAGCAGTTATCAGGGACCAGCGGGAGGAGTAGGGCAGTATTTT. Protein: CASSYQGPAGGVGQYF.

The V and J genes are TRBV16 and TRBJ2-7; D is possibly TRBD1 or TRBD2 (5 bases each). The CDR3 runs 12 residues. The V end lost 4 bases, the J end lost 5 bases, and 9 bases lay between the germline ends. Germline V gene data show CDR1 as KGHSY and CDR2 as FQNENV. The CDR3 DNA sequence: TGTGCCAGCAGCCCCCGGGACGACGAGCAGTACTTC. Its protein is CASSPRDDEQYF.